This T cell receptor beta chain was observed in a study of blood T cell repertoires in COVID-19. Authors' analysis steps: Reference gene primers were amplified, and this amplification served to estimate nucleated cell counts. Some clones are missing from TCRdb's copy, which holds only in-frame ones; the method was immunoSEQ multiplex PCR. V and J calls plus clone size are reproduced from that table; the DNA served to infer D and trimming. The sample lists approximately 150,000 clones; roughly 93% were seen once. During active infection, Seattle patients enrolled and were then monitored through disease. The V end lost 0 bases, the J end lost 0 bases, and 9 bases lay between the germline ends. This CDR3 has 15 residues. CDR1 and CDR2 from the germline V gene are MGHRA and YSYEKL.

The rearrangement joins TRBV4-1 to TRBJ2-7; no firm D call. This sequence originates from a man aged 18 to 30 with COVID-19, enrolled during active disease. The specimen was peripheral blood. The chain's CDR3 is CASSQESHPSYEQYF. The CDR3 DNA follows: TGCGCCAGCAGCCAAGAAAGCCACCCCTCCTACGAGCAGTACTTC.